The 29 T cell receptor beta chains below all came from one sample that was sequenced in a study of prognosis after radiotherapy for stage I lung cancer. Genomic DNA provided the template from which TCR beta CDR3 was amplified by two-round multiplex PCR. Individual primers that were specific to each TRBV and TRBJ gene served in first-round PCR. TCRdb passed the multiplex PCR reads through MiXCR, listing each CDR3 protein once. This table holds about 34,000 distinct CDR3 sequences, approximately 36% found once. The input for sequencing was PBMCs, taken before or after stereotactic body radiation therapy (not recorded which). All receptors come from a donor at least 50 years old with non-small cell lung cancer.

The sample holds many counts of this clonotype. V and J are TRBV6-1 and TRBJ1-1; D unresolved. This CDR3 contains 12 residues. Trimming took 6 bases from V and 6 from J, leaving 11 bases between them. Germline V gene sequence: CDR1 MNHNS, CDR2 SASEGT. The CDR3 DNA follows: TGTGCCAGCAGCTCCTGGGCCTCTGAAGCTTTCTTT. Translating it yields CASSSWASEAFF.

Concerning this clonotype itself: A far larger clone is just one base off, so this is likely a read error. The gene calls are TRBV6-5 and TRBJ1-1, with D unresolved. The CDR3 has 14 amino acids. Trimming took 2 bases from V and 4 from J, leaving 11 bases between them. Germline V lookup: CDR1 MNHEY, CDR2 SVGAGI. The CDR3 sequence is CASSYGWASTEAFF. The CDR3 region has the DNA TGTGCCAGCAGTTACGGATGGGCTAGCACTGAAGCTTTCTTT.

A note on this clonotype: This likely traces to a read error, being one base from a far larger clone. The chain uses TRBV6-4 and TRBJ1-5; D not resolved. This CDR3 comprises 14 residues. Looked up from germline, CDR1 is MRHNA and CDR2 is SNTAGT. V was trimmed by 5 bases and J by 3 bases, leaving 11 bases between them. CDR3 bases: TGTGCCAGCAGTTCGTGTCAGCACAATCAGCCCCAGCATTTT. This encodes CASSSCQHNQPQHF.

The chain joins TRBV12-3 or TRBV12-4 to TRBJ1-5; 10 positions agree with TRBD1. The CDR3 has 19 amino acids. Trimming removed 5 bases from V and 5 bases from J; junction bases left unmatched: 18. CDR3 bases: TGTGCCAGCAGTATAGTTCTCTCGCGGGGGACAGGGGCGGATCAGCCCCAGCATTTT. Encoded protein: CASSIVLSRGTGADQPQHF.

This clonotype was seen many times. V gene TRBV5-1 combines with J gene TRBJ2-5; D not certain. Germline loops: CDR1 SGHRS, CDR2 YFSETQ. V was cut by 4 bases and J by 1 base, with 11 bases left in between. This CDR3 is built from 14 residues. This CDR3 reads CASSRDSSQETQYF. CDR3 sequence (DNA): TGCGCCAGCAGCCGAGATTCATCCCAAGAGACCCAGTACTTC.

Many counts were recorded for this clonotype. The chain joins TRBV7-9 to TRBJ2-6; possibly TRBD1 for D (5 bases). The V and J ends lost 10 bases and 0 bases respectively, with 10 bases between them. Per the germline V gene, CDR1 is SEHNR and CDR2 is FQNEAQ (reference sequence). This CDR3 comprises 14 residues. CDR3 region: CATPQGSGANVLTF. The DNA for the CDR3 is TGTGCCACCCCTCAGGGCTCTGGGGCCAACGTCCTGACTTTC.

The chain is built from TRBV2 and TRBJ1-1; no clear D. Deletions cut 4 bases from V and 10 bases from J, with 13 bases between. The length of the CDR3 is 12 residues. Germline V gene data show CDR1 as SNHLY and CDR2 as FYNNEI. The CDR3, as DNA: TGTGCCAGCAGTGGCCGAGGTGGAGGAGCTTTCTTT. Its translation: CASSGRGGGAFF.

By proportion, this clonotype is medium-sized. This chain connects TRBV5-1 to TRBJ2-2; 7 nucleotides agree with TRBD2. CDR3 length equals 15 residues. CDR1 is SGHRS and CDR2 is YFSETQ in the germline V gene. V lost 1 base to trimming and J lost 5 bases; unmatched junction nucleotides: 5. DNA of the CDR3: TGCGCCAGCAGCTTGACGTCTAGCGGTACCGGGGAGCTGTTTTTT. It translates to CASSLTSSGTGELFF.

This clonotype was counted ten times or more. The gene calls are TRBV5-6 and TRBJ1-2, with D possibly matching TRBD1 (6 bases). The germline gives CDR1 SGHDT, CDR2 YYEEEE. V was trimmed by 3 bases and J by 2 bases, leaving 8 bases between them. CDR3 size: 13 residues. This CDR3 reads CASSSTGNYGYTF. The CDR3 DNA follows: TGTGCCAGCAGCTCTACAGGGAACTATGGCTACACCTTC.

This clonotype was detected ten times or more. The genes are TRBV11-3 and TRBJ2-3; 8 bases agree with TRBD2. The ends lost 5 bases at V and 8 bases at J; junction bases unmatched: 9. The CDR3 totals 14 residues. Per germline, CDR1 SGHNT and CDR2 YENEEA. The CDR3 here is CASSPREGPGTQYF. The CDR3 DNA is TGTGCCAGCAGCCCTCGGGAGGGTCCAGGTACGCAGTATTTT.

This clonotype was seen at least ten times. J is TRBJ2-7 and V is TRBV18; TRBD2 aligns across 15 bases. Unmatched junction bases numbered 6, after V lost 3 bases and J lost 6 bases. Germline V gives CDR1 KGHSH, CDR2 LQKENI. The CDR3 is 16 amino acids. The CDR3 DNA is TGTGCCAGCTCACCGGGACTAGCGGGAGGAGGCGGCGAGCAGTACTTC. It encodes CASSPGLAGGGGEQYF.

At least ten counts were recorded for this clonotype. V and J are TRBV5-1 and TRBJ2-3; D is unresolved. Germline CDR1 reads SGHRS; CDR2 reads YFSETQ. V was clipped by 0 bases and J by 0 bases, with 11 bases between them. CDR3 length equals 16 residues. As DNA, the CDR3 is TGCGCCAGCAGCTTGGAGGGCAGATTAAGCACAGATACGCAGTATTTT. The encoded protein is CASSLEGRLSTDTQYF.

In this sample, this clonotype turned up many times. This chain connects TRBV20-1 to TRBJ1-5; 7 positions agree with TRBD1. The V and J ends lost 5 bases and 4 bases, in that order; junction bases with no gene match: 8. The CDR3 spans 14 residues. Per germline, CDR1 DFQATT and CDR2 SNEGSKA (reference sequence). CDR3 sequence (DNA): TGCAGTGCTTGGCCGGGACAGTTGAATCAGCCCCAGCATTTT. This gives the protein CSAWPGQLNQPQHF.

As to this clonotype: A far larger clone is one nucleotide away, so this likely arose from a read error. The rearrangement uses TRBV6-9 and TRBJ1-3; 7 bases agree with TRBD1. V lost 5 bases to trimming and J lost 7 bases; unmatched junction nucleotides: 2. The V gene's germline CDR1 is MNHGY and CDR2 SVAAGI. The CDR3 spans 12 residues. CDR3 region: CASSTGDNTIYF. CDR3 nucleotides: TGTGCCAGCAGTACAGGGGATAACACCATATATTTT.

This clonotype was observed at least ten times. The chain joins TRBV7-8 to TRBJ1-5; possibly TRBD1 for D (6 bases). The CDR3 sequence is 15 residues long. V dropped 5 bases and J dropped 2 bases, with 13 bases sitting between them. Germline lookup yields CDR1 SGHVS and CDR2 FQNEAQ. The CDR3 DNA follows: TGTGCCAGCAGCATAATACAGGGAGGCAATCAGCCCCAGCATTTT. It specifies CASSIIQGGNQPQHF. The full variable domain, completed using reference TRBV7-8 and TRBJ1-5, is GAGVSQSPRYKVAKRGQDVALRCDPISGHVSLFWYQQALGQGPEFLTYFQNEAQLDKSGLPSDRFFAERPEGSVSTLKIQRTQQEDSAVYLCASSIIQGGNQPQHFGDGTRLSIL.

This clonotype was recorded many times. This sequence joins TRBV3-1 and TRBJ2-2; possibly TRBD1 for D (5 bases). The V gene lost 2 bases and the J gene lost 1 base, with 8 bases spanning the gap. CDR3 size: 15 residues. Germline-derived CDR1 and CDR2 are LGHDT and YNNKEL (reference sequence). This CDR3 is CASSQPGQNTGELFF. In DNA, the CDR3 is TGTGCCAGCAGCCAACCCGGACAGAACACCGGGGAGCTGTTTTTT.

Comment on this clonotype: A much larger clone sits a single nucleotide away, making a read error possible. CDR3 in amino acids: CSASTCYEQYF. CDR3 DNA sequence: TGCAGTGCTAGCACATGCTACGAGCAGTACTTC. The chain uses TRBV20-1 and TRBJ2-7; D gene unclear. The CDR3 runs 11 residues. Per the germline V gene, CDR1 is DFQATT and CDR2 is SNEGSKA (reference sequence). Trimming removed 3 bases at V and 3 bases at J, with 6 bases between.

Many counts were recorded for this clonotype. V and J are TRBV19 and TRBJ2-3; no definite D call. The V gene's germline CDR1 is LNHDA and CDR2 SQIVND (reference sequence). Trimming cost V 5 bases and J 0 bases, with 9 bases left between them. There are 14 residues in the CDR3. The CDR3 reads CASSATHSTDTQYF. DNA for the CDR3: TGTGCCAGTAGTGCGACCCATAGCACAGATACGCAGTATTTT.

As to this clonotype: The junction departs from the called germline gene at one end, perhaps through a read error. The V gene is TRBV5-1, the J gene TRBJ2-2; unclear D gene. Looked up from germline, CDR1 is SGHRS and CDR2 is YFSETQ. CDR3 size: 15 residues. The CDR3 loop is CAGSLFGSYTGELFF. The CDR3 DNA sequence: TGCGCCGGCAGCTTGTTTGGGTCTTACACCGGGGAGCTGTTTTTT.

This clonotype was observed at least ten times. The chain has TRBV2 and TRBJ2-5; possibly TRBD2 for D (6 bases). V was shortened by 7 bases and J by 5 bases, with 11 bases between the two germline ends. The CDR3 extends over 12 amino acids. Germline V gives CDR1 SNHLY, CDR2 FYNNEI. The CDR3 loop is CASTPGGETQYF. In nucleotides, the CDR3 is TGTGCCAGCACTCCAGGAGGGGAGACCCAGTACTTC. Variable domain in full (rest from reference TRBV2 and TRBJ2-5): EPEVTQTPSHQVTQMGQEVILRCVPISNHLYFYWYRQILGQKVEFLVSFYNNEISEKSEIFDDQFSVERPDGSNFTLKIRSTKLEDSAMYFCASTPGGETQYFGPGTRLLVL.

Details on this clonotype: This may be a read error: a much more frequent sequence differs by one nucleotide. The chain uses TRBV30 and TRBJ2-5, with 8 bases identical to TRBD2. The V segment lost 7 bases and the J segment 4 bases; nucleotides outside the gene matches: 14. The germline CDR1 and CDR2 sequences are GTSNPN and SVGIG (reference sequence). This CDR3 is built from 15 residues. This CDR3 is CALDRGSGRGETQYF. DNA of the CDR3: TGTGCCTTAGATCGTGGAAGCGGGAGAGGAGAGACCCAGTACTTC.

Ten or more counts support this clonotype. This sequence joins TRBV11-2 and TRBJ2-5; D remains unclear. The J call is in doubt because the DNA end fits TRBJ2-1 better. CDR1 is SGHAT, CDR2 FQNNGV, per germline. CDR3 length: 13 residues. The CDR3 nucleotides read TGTGCCAGCAGCTTAAATCGCCTGGGTGAGCAGTTCTTC. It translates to CASSLNRLGEQFF.

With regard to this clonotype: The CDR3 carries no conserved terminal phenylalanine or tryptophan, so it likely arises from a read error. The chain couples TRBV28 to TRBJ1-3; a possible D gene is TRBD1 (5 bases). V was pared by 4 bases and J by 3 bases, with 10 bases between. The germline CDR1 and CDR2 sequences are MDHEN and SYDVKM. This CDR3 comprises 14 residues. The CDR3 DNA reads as TGTGCCAGCAGTTCAACGGGGCTTGGAAACACCATATATTCT. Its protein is CASSSTGLGNTIYS.

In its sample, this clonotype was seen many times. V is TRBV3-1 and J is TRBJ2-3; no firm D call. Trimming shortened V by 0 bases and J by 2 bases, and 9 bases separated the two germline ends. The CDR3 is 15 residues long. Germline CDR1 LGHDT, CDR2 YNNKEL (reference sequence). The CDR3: CASSQDDSPTDTQYF. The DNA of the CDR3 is TGTGCCAGCAGCCAAGATGACTCTCCCACAGATACGCAGTATTTT.

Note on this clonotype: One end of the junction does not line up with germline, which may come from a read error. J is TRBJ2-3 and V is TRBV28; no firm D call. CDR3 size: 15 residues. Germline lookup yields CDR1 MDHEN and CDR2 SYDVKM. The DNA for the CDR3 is TGTGCCAGCAGCCATGGTGGTATACACACAGATACGCGGTATTTT. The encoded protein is CASSHGGIHTDTRYF.

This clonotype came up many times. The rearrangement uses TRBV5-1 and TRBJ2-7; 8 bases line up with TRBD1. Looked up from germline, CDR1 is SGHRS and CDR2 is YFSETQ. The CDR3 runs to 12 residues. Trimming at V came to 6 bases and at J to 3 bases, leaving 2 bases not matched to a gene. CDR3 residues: CASTGQGYEQYF. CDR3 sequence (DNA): TGCGCCAGCACCGGACAGGGCTACGAGCAGTACTTC. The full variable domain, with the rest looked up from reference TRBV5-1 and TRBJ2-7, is KAGVTQTPRYLIKTRGQQVTLSCSPISGHRSVSWYQQTPGQGLQFLFEYFSETQRNKGNFPGRFSGRQFSNSRSEMNVSTLELGDSALYLCASTGQGYEQYFGPGTRLTVT.

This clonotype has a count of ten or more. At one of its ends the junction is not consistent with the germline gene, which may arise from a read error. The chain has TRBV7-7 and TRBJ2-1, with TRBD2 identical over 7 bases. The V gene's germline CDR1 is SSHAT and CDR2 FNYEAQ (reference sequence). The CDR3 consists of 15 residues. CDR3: CASSSLAASYNEQFF. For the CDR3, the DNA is TGTGCTAGCAGCTCGCTAGCGGCCTCCTACAATGAGCAGTTCTTC.

Written as DNA, the CDR3 is TGTGCCAGCGACCGGAACTACGATCATTACTTC. Translating it yields CASDRNYDHYF. The J gene is TRBJ2-7, the V gene TRBV6-2 or TRBV6-3; D unclear. The V gene's germline CDR1 is MNHEY and CDR2 SVGEGT. The CDR3 has 11 residues. The germline V and J ends were trimmed by 8 bases and 13 bases, with 18 bases remaining between them.

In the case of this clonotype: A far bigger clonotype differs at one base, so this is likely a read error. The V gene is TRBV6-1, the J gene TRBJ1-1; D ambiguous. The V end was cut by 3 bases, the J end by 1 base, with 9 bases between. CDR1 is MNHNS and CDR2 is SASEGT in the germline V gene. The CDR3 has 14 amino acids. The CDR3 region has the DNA TGTGCCAGCAGTGACTACGCCGGGAACACTGAAGCTTTCTTT. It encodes CASSDYAGNTEAFF.